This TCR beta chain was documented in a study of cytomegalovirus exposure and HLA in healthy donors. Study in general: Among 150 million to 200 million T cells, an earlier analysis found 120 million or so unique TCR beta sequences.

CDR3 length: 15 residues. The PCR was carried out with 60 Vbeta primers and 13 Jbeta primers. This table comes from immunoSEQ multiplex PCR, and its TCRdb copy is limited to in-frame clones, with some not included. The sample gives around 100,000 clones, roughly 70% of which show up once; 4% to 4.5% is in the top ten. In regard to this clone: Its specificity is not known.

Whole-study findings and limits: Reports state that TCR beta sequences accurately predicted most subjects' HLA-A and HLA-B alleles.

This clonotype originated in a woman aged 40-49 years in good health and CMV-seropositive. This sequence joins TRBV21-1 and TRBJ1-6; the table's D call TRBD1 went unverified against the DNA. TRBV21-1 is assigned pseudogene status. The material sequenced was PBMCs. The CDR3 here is CASSEDRAYNSPLHF. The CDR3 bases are TGTGCCAGCAGCGAAGACAGGGCCTATAATTCACCCCTCCACTTT.